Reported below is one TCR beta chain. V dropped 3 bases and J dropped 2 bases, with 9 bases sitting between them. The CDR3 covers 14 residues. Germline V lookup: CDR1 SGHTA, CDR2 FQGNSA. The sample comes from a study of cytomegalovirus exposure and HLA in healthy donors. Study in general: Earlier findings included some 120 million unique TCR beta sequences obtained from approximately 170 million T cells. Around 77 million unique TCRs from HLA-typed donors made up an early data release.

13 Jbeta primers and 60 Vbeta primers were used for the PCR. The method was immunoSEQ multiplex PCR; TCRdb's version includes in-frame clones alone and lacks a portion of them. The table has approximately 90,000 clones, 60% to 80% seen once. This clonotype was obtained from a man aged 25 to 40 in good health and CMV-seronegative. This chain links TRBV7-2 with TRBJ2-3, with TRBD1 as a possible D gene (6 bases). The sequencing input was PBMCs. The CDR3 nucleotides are TGTGCCAGCAGCTTCGGACAGTACACAGATACGCAGTATTTT. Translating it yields CASSFGQYTDTQYF.